This entry concerns a single TCR beta chain. Its antigen is currently not known. There are no base qualities to consult, and no much larger clone falls within one base. The immunoSEQ Assay, a bias-controlled multiplex PCR, was used to amplify TCRbeta CDR3 regions from genomic DNA. The original methods were these. The number of nucleated cells in each sample was estimated from the amplification of reference gene primers within the assay. To quantify the absolute abundance of each unique TCRbeta CDR3 rearrangement, sequence reads were collapsed and filtered. For each sample, productive Simpson clonality was calculated as the square root of Simpson's diversity index over productive rearrangements. In its TCRdb copy, this immuneACCESS table keeps in-frame sequences only and misses some clones. Where compared with another copy, unresolved V genes explain less than half of these, and the others have no known cause. Clone size and the V and J calls come from that table; the DNA yielded D and trimming. This sample holds under 250,000 clones; 70% to 90% were observed only once. The ten largest account for 3% of the sample.

The sample is drawn from a study of blood T cell repertoires in COVID-19 (dated by TCRdb to about 2020). Background on the whole study: Collaborator samples came from the United States, Italy and Spain and covered acute and convalescent phases of COVID-19. The prospective study material was composed of cDNA or gDNA derived from T cells, B-cell-depleted T cells, or PBMCs. Deeply sampled blood TCRbeta repertoires from subjects exposed to, actively infected with, or recovered from COVID-19 were included in the dataset. A freely available public database, intended as a resource for researchers studying the immune response to SARS-CoV-2, is where the repertoires were released. The samples were drawn from the first 160 participants of the ongoing ImmuneRACE study and from over 950 subjects provided by 6 global collaborators. Sample metadata almost always included a de-identified subject ID, COVID-19 status, age in years and sex. Where available, HLA class I and class II types were obtained from metadata supplied by the sample provider rather than from assay-based typing.

What the work shows at the level of the full study, not this receptor alone: How much clinical and demographic metadata was included differed by source and by participant, and the metadata was provided uncurated.

The collaborating institutions used their own protocols to collect whole blood in K2EDTA tubes. For TCRbeta analysis, collaborators shipped samples in one of three forms: frozen whole blood, isolated PBMCs, or DNA extracted from either of those sample types. The specimen sequenced was peripheral blood. This clonotype was sampled from a man aged 18-30 years with active or convalescent COVID-19.

The encoded CDR3 is CASSFQSSATLSSYNEQFF. The DNA reads TGTGCCAGCAGTTTTCAGTCTAGCGCGACTCTGAGCTCCTACAATGAGCAGTTCTTC. Rearrangement joined TRBV28 to TRBJ2-1; D gene: possibly TRBD2, on 6 matching bases. From its cysteine to its phenylalanine, the CDR3 spans 19 amino acids. The DNA shown is the 57-base CDR3, in frame from base 1. From the germline V gene, CDR1 is MDHEN and CDR2 is SYDVKM. The V and J ends are trimmed by 3 bases and 0 bases, leaving 21 bases between them.